The 3 T cell receptor beta chains reported below all come from one sample, sequenced in a study of response to subunit inactivated influenza vaccine. TCRdb ran MiXCR on the RT-PCR reads and lists one entry per CDR3 protein. The data show hundreds of thousands of distinct CDR3 sequences, approximately 17% seen once. Sample: PBMCs from blood, taken roughly 5 days after vaccination. Receptors originate from a middle-aged man who received an inactivated influenza vaccine.

This clonotype was seen a handful of times. J is TRBJ2-4 and V is TRBV27, with D hard to call. V lost 2 bases to trimming and J lost 8 bases, with 16 bases between them. The CDR3 covers 15 residues. The germline V gene has CDR1 MNHEY and CDR2 SMNVEV (reference sequence). CDR3 protein: CASSLSSQPFDIQYF. CDR3 nucleotides: TGTGCCAGCAGTTTAAGTTCACAACCATTTGACATTCAGTACTTC.

V is TRBV7-2 and J is TRBJ1-4, with a tentative D call TRBD1 (5 bases). The length of the CDR3 is 15 residues. CDR1 SGHTA and CDR2 FQGNSA come from the germline V gene. V was trimmed by 0 bases and J by 5 bases, leaving 10 bases between them. The CDR3 DNA sequence: TGTGCCAGCAGCTTAGCCCAGGGCTTCAATGAAAAACTGTTTTTT. This encodes CASSLAQGFNEKLFF.

The chain has TRBV5-1 and TRBJ1-2; no reliable D call. This CDR3 region has 13 residues. Germline V lookup: CDR1 SGHRS, CDR2 YFSETQ. V lost 0 bases to trimming and J lost 8 bases, with 11 bases between them. The CDR3 nucleotides are TGCGCCAGCAGCTTGGGATCTACGACAGGCTACACCTTC. This gives the protein CASSLGSTTGYTF.